The clone carrying this TCR beta chain was found many times. RNA transcripts gave rise to amplified TCR beta CDR3 regions. Using the HTBI primer set, a first-round RT-PCR was run on the TCR CDR3. MiXCR, run by TCRdb on the multiplex PCR reads, gives a single entry per CDR3 protein. The sample contains 500,000 to 650,000 distinct CDR3 sequences, roughly 15% of which appear only once. This sample is drawn from a study of T cells in Graves' hyperthyroidism and ophthalmopathy. Germline CDR1 and CDR2: MDHEN and SYDVKM. The CDR3 consists of 15 residues. Trimming removed 6 bases from V and 1 base from J, with 12 bases in between.

The sample consisted of blood. This chain connects TRBV28 to TRBJ2-2; D tentatively fits TRBD1 or TRBD2 (5 bases each). The sequence came from a woman in her forties or fifties with Graves' ophthalmopathy. The CDR3 here is CASRKGTENTGELFF. The CDR3 DNA reads TGTGCCAGCAGGAAGGGGACCGAGAACACCGGGGAGCTGTTTTTT. Based on the CDR3 plus reference TRBV28 and TRBJ2-2, the full variable domain is DVKVTQSSRYLVKRTGEKVFLECVQDMDHENMFWYRQDPGLGLRLIYFSYDVKMKEKGDIPEGYSVSREKKERFSLILESASTNQTSMYLCASRKGTENTGELFFGEGSRLTVL.